Reported below is one T cell receptor beta chain. Antigen specificity is unknown. The CDR3 runs 14 residues. The germline V gene encodes CDR1 MNHNS and CDR2 SASEGT. Deletions cut 5 bases from V and 3 bases from J, with 11 bases between. The iRepertoire nested amplicon-rescue multiplex PCR amplified TCR alpha and beta CDR3s from RNA. From the multiplex PCR reads, TCRdb called clonotypes with MiXCR, one entry per CDR3 protein. Of about 140,000 distinct CDR3 sequences in the sample, around 42% were seen once. The sample comes from a study of glioma-infiltrating T cells. The study's findings and limits: Gliomas, especially low-grade, showed above-expected tissue-blood divergence; non-neoplastic patients showed below.

The chain carries TRBV6-1 and TRBJ2-1; D is possibly TRBD1 (6 bases). Sequenced material: glioma tissue, nonneoplastic brain tissue, or PBMCs (not recorded which). The origin of this receptor is a human donor with low-grade glioma or glioblastoma, undergoing nonglioma brain surgery, or in good health (not recorded which). DNA of the CDR3: TGTGCCAGCAGTAAGGGACACGGCTACAATGAGCAGTTCTTC. This sequence encodes CASSKGHGYNEQFF.